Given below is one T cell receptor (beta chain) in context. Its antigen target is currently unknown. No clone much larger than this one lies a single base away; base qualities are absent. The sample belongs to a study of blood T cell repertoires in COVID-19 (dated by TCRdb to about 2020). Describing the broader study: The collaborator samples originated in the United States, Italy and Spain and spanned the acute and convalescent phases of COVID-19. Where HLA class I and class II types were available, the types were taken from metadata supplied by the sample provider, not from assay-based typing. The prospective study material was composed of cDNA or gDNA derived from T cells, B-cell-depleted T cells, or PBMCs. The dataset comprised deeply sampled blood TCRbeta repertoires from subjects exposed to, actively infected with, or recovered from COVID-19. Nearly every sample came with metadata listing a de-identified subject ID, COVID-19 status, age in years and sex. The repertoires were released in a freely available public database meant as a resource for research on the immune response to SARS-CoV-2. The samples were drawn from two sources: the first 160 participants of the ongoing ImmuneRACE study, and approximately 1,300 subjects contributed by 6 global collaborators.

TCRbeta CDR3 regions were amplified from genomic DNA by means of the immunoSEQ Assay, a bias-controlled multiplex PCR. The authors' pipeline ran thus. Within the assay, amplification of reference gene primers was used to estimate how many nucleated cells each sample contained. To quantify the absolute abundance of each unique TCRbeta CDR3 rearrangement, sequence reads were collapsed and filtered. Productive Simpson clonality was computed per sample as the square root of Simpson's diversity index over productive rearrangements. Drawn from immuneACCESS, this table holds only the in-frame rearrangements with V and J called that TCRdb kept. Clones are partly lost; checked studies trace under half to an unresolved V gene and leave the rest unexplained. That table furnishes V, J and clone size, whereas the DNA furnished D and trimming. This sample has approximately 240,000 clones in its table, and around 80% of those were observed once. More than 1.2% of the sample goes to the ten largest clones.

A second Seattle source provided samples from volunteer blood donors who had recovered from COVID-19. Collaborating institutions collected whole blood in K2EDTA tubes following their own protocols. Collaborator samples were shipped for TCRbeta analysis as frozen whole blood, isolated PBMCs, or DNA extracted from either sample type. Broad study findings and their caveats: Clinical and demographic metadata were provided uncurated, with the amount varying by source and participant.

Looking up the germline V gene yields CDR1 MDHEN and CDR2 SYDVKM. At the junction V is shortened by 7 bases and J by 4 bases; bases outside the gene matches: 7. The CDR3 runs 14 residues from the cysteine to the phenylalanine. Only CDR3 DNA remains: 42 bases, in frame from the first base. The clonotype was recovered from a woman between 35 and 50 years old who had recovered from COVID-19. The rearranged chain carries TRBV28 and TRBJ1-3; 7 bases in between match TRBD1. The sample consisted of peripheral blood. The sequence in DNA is TGTGCCAGCAATCGGGACAGCTTCGGAAACACCATATATTTT. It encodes CASNRDSFGNTIYF.